This TCR beta chain emerged from a study of blood T cell repertoires in COVID-19. Across the whole study: Samples of COVID-19 (acute and convalescent) were obtained from the United States, Italy and Spain. Sources were T cells, B-cell-depleted T cells, or PBMCs; the material itself was cDNA or gDNA.

Germline loops: CDR1 SEHNR, CDR2 FQNEAQ (reference sequence). The CDR3 contains 12 residues. Trimming shortened V by 2 bases and J by 6 bases, and 2 bases separated the two germline ends. Original handling: Estimates of nucleated cell counts were drawn from the amplification of reference gene primers. The table came from immunoSEQ multiplex PCR; TCRdb's copy has only in-frame clones and leaves some out. V and J calls and clone size are given by that table; D and trimming were obtained from the DNA. The table includes about 69,000 clones, approximately 79% detected once. V usage is TRBV7-9 and J usage is TRBJ1-6; D not certain. This receptor was obtained from a human donor in a cohort sampled during active COVID-19. Sequenced: peripheral blood. The CDR3 nucleotides are TGTGCCAGCAGCTTACTTAATTCACCCCTCCACTTT. It specifies CASSLLNSPLHF. The whole variable domain, remainder taken from reference TRBV7-9 and TRBJ1-6, is DTGVSQNPRHKITKRGQNVTFRCDPISEHNRLYWYRQTLGQGPEFLTYFQNEAQLEKSRLLSDRFSAERPKGSFSTLEIQRTEQGDSAMYLCASSLLNSPLHFGNGTRLTVT.